This T cell receptor beta chain originates from a study of blood T cell repertoires in COVID-19. Study overall: Acute and convalescent COVID-19 samples came from the United States, Italy and Spain. T cells, B-cell-depleted T cells, or PBMCs provided the cDNA or gDNA that served as material.

Original data processing: Scientists estimated how many nucleated cells there were by amplifying reference gene primers. Method: immunoSEQ multiplex PCR; TCRdb's copy keeps in-frame clones and lacks some. The V and J calls and clone size are taken from that table; D and trimming were inferred from the DNA. This sample has more than 70,000 clones, with around nine tenths found just once. J was trimmed by 7 bases and V by 3 bases; bases with no gene match: 11. CDR1 and CDR2 (germline): SEHNR, FQNEAQ (reference sequence). There are 16 residues in the CDR3. Sequenced sample: peripheral blood. This TCR came from a woman in her fifties or sixties in a cohort sampled during active COVID-19. The gene calls are TRBV7-9 and TRBJ2-1; 8 nucleotides align to TRBD2. CDR3 nucleotide sequence: TGTGCCAGCAGCTTGAGGACAGACATAGCGGGGAATGAGCAGTTCTTC. Amino acids: CASSLRTDIAGNEQFF.